The 15 T cell receptor beta chains below come from one sample, sequenced in a study of CD8 T cells in ankylosing spondylitis. Findings of the study overall: A motif in TCR beta, a set of fewer than ten highly homologous variants, appeared characteristic of ankylosing spondylitis blood.

Their recognized antigens are unknown. TCRdb independently ran MiXCR on the 5' RACE reads; one entry per CDR3 protein. The table records over 700,000 distinct CDR3 sequences, 19% of them present only once. The sample was blood, either unsorted or a sorted T cell fraction (not recorded which). The receptors derive from a male donor with ankylosing spondylitis.

The gene calls are TRBV30 and TRBJ2-1, with D perhaps TRBD2 (6 bases). Trimming removed 5 bases at V and 1 base at J, with 18 bases between. CDR1 GTSNPN and CDR2 SVGIG come from the germline V gene (reference sequence). The CDR3 is made up of 16 amino acids. Here the CDR3 DNA reads TGTGCCTGGGACGAAGTAGTGGGGAGGTCCTACAATGAGCAGTTCTTC. Encoded protein: CAWDEVVGRSYNEQFF.

The chain links TRBV3-1 to TRBJ2-7; D is uncertain. The CDR3 is 13 residues long. With 4 bases removed from V and 2 bases from J, the gap between germline ends came to 9 bases. From germline, CDR1 is LGHDT and CDR2 YNNKEL (reference sequence). The CDR3 is CASSRADTYEQYF. The CDR3, as DNA: TGTGCCAGCAGCCGGGCAGATACCTACGAGCAGTACTTC.

This clonotype was seen repeatedly, ten times or more. V is TRBV28 and J is TRBJ1-5; D remains unclear. Germline assignment: CDR1 MDHEN and CDR2 SYDVKM. Trimming left V 2 bases short and J 0 bases short, with 2 bases between. The CDR3 contains 13 residues. The CDR3 DNA is TGTGCCAGCAGTTTACTTAGCAATCAGCCCCAGCATTTT. Protein: CASSLLSNQPQHF.

At least ten counts were recorded for this clonotype. J is TRBJ1-1 and V is TRBV27, with 9 bases that match TRBD1. CDR1 is MNHEY and CDR2 is SMNVEV in the germline V gene (reference sequence). V gave up 4 bases and J gave up 5 bases; unmatched junction bases: 8. The CDR3 contains 15 residues. The CDR3 nucleotides are TGTGCCAGCAGTTCAACGGACAGGGGTGTTACTGAAGCTTTCTTT. It is translated as CASSSTDRGVTEAFF.

This rearrangement joins TRBV5-6 to TRBJ1-2; D uncertain. CDR1 is SGHDT and CDR2 is YYEEEE in the germline V gene. Between the trimmed V and J ends, which lost 4 bases and 8 bases, there was a span of 12 bases. The CDR3 runs to 12 residues. This chain's CDR3 is CASSVGPLGYTF. Here the CDR3 DNA reads TGTGCCAGCAGCGTAGGACCGCTGGGCTACACCTTC. The full variable domain, its missing parts supplied by reference TRBV5-6 and TRBJ1-2, is DAGVTQSPTHLIKTRGQQVTLRCSPKSGHDTVSWYQQALGQGPQFIFQYYEEEERQRGNFPDRFSGHQFPNYSSELNVNALLLGDSALYLCASSVGPLGYTFGSGTRLTVV.

V usage is TRBV5-1 and J usage is TRBJ2-7; 12 bases are shared with TRBD2. CDR1 and CDR2 from the germline V gene are SGHRS and YFSETQ. The CDR3 runs to 16 residues. With V trimmed by 1 base and J by 2 bases, 4 bases remained unmatched. The CDR3 region has the DNA TGCGCCAGCAGCTTGTCCGGACTAGCGGGGACCTACGAGCAGTACTTC. Translating gives CASSLSGLAGTYEQYF.

This clonotype was seen a handful of times. The gene calls are TRBV5-1 and TRBJ2-2; D gene unclear. V was cut by 1 base and J by 4 bases, with 5 bases left in between. Per the germline V gene, CDR1 is SGHRS and CDR2 is YFSETQ. The CDR3 loop spans 13 amino acids. The CDR3 sequence: CASSLRATGELFF. In nucleotides, the CDR3 is TGCGCCAGCAGCTTGAGGGCCACCGGGGAGCTGTTTTTT.

This clonotype was observed many times. The chain joins TRBV9 to TRBJ1-1; D gene ambiguous. This CDR3 is 14 amino acids long. Trimming removed 2 bases at V and 1 base at J, with 9 bases between. Germline CDR1 is SGDLS and CDR2 is YYNGEE. In nucleotides, the CDR3 is TGTGCCAGCAGCGTCGAGGCGGCGAACACTGAAGCTTTCTTT. Protein: CASSVEAANTEAFF.

In its sample, this clonotype was seen a few times. This chain connects TRBV20-1 to TRBJ2-5; 8 bases map to TRBD1. CDR3 length equals 16 residues. Germline lookup yields CDR1 DFQATT and CDR2 SNEGSKA (reference sequence). V trimming: 2 bases; J trimming: 5 bases; junction bases outside the gene matches: 13. CDR3 in DNA: TGCAGTGCTAGAACTCCGGGACAGGCCCTTAGGGAGACCCAGTACTTC. It translates to CSARTPGQALRETQYF.

The rearrangement links TRBV7-8 to TRBJ2-7, with D perhaps given as TRBD1 or TRBD2 (6 bases each). The CDR3 spans 17 residues. V was pared by 5 bases and J by 2 bases, with 22 bases between. Germline CDR1 and CDR2: SGHVS and FQNEAQ. CDR3 residues: CASSQGTWSSDTYEQYF. The CDR3 DNA follows: TGTGCCAGCAGCCAGGGGACTTGGTCGTCGGATACCTACGAGCAGTACTTC.

The chain links TRBV15 to TRBJ2-5; unclear D gene. Per germline, CDR1 LNHNV and CDR2 YYDKDF (reference sequence). V was clipped by 2 bases and J by 2 bases, with 9 bases between them. CDR3 length equals 14 residues. The CDR3 reads CATSRPLRQETQYF. The DNA for the CDR3 is TGTGCCACCAGCAGACCTCTGAGGCAAGAGACCCAGTACTTC.

This chain links TRBV24-1 with TRBJ2-2; 7 positions match TRBD2. The CDR3 loop spans 12 amino acids. V shed 10 bases and J 3 bases; nucleotides not matched to a gene: 1. Germline loops: CDR1 KGHDR, CDR2 SFDVKD. The CDR3 DNA follows: TGTGCCACTCTAGCGGACACCGGGGAGCTGTTTTTT. Its protein product is CATLADTGELFF.

V is TRBV7-9 and J is TRBJ2-2, with 10 positions matching TRBD2. With 7 bases clipped from V and 1 base from J, the junction kept 6 bases outside the gene matches. From germline, CDR1 is SEHNR and CDR2 FQNEAQ (reference sequence). The CDR3 runs 16 residues. The CDR3 bases are TGTGCCAGCAACCCGACTAGCGGGCAGAACACCGGGGAGCTGTTTTTT. Translation gives CASNPTSGQNTGELFF.

The chain combines TRBV19 with TRBJ2-1; 11 positions agree with TRBD1. The CDR3 sequence is 15 residues long. Germline trimming cut 7 bases from V and 9 bases from J; bases unmatched to any gene: 11. The germline V gene encodes CDR1 LNHDA and CDR2 SQIVND (reference sequence). CDR3 loop: CASMMSGTGGTEQFF. CDR3 in DNA: TGTGCCAGTATGATGTCCGGGACAGGGGGGACTGAGCAGTTCTTC.

This clonotype was seen only a few times. This sequence joins TRBV7-2 and TRBJ2-4, with 10 bases aligning to TRBD2. Germline CDR1 is SGHTA and CDR2 is FQGNSA. Unmatched junction bases numbered 4, after V lost 5 bases and J lost 0 bases. The CDR3 length is 16 residues. The CDR3 DNA follows: TGTGCCAGCAGCCTCGCTAGCGGGGGAGCCAAAAACATTCAGTACTTC. It specifies CASSLASGGAKNIQYF. Together with reference TRBV7-2 and TRBJ2-4, the CDR3 gives the full variable domain: GAGVSQSPSNKVTEKGKDVELRCDPISGHTALYWYRQSLGQGLEFLIYFQGNSAPDKSGLPSDRFSAERTGGSVSTLTIQRTQQEDSAVYLCASSLASGGAKNIQYFGAGTRLSVL.